A single sample is the source of the 30 T cell receptor beta chains below, sequenced in a study of T cells after yellow fever vaccination. TCRdb re-called the 5' RACE reads with MiXCR, one entry per CDR3 protein. This sample has 300,000 to 400,000 distinct CDR3 sequences, with around 10% found just once. Sequenced material: CD4+ T cells sorted from PBMCs, taken 45 days after the yellow fever booster vaccination. Every receptor here comes from a man aged 18-30 years who received the YFV17D yellow fever vaccine.

Many counts were recorded for this clonotype. The rearrangement links TRBV12-3 or TRBV12-4 to TRBJ1-6; D uncertain. This CDR3 has 14 amino acids. Trimming took 4 bases from V and 0 from J, leaving 4 bases between them. The CDR3 DNA sequence: TGTGCCAGCAGTTCAAGCTCCTATAATTCACCCCTCCACTTT. Translation gives CASSSSSYNSPLHF.

There are a few counts of this clonotype. This chain links TRBV30 with TRBJ1-1; D unresolved. The germline CDR1 and CDR2 sequences are GTSNPN and SVGIG (reference sequence). This CDR3 contains 17 residues. V was clipped by 2 bases and J by 0 bases, with 19 bases between them. The CDR3 loop is CAWSIRRALLMNTEAFF. The CDR3 nucleotides read TGTGCCTGGAGTATTCGAAGGGCGCTCCTGATGAACACTGAAGCTTTCTTT. Drawing the rest from reference TRBV30 and TRBJ1-1, the complete variable domain is SQTIHQWPATLVQPVGSPLSLECTVEGTSNPNLYWYRQAAGRGLQLLFYSVGIGQISSEVPQNLSASRPQDRQFILSSKKLLLSDSGFYLCAWSIRRALLMNTEAFFGQGTRLTVV.

This clonotype was seen repeatedly, ten times or more. The chain links TRBV11-3 to TRBJ2-1; D not certain. The germline V gene encodes CDR1 SGHNT and CDR2 YENEEA. With 5 bases removed from V and 5 bases from J, the gap between germline ends came to 7 bases. This CDR3 comprises 12 residues. The CDR3 DNA is TGTGCCAGCAGCCACACCCACAATGAGCAGTTCTTC. Its translation is CASSHTHNEQFF. The full variable domain, completed using reference TRBV11-3 and TRBJ2-1, is EAGVVQSPRYKIIEKKQPVAFWCNPISGHNTLYWYLQNLGQGPELLIRYENEEAVDDSQLPKDRFSAERLKGVDSTLKIQPAELGDSAVYLCASSHTHNEQFFGPGTRLTVL.

This clonotype has more than one count but fewer than ten. The chain employs TRBV6-2 or TRBV6-3 and TRBJ1-4; D not resolved. Germline lookup yields CDR1 MNHEY and CDR2 SVGEGT. Deletions cut 4 bases from V and 5 bases from J, with 11 bases between. The length of the CDR3 is 14 residues. The CDR3 sequence: CASSFGSWNEKLFF. The CDR3 region has the DNA TGTGCCAGCAGTTTCGGAAGCTGGAATGAAAAACTGTTTTTT.

V usage is TRBV19 and J usage is TRBJ1-2, with TRBD1 matching 8 bases. The CDR3 spans 14 residues. The V gene end was trimmed by 2 bases and the J gene end by 8 bases; junction bases not matched to a gene: 7. Germline CDR1 LNHDA, CDR2 SQIVND (reference sequence). The CDR3 region is CASSIPGTGGGYTF. In DNA form, the CDR3 reads TGTGCCAGTAGTATACCCGGCACAGGGGGAGGCTACACCTTC.

The chain is built from TRBV6-2 or TRBV6-3 and TRBJ2-3; D unresolved. CDR1 and CDR2 (germline): MNHEY, SVGEGT. V shed 0 bases and J shed 0 bases, with 7 bases lying between them. The CDR3 contains 15 residues. DNA for the CDR3: TGTGCCAGCAGTTACTCCAAAACTAGCACAGATACGCAGTATTTT. Protein: CASSYSKTSTDTQYF.

In regard to this clonotype: The junction does not match germline at one end; this may be a read error. The chain couples TRBV5-6 to TRBJ2-7; possibly TRBD1 or TRBD2 for D (5 bases each). Germline V gene lookup returns CDR1 SGHDT and CDR2 YYEEEE. This CDR3 comprises 13 residues. The CDR3 DNA reads TGTGCCTGCAGCTTGGGGACGCCCTACGAGCAGTACTTC. It is translated as CACSLGTPYEQYF. Filled out from reference TRBV5-6 and TRBJ2-7, the complete variable domain reads DAGVTQSPTHLIKTRGQQVTLRCSPKSGHDTVSWYQQALGQGPQFIFQYYEEEERQRGNFPDRFSGHQFPNYSSELNVNALLLGDSALYLCACSLGTPYEQYFGPGTRLTVT.

This clonotype was detected many times. The V call is TRBV10-3, the J call TRBJ2-5; the match to TRBD2 covers 8 bases. The length of the CDR3 is 15 residues. Per the germline V gene, CDR1 is ENHRY and CDR2 is SYGVKD. Unmatched junction bases numbered 4, after V lost 2 bases and J lost 2 bases. CDR3 DNA sequence: TGTGCCATCAGTGAGGTAGCGGGGATTCAAGAGACCCAGTACTTC. It translates to CAISEVAGIQETQYF.

This clonotype was seen only a few times. The genes are TRBV7-9 and TRBJ1-1; D is unclear. Deletions cut 2 bases from V and 0 bases from J, with 7 bases between. The CDR3 extends over 14 amino acids. CDR1 is SEHNR, CDR2 FQNEAQ, per germline (reference sequence). The CDR3 DNA is TGTGCCAGCAGCTTAATAGGGATGAACACTGAAGCTTTCTTT. It specifies CASSLIGMNTEAFF.

This clonotype has more than one count but fewer than ten. V is TRBV4-1 and J is TRBJ1-2; D unresolved. V was trimmed by 0 bases and J by 13 bases, leaving 18 bases between them. CDR1 is MGHRA and CDR2 is YSYEKL in the germline V gene. The length of the CDR3 is 14 residues. CDR3 residues: CASSQEAPPDPSTF. The CDR3 region has the DNA TGCGCCAGCAGCCAAGAGGCTCCTCCGGACCCGAGCACCTTC.

This chain connects TRBV12-3 or TRBV12-4 to TRBJ1-4, with D uncertain. Trimming pared 6 bases from V and 11 bases from J, leaving 10 bases between. The CDR3 extends over 11 amino acids. DNA for the CDR3: TGTGCCAGCAGCAAAGCGGACAAACTGTTTTTT. It translates to CASSKADKLFF.

The rearrangement uses TRBV2 and TRBJ1-5; TRBD1 agrees at 8 bases. Germline V gene sequence: CDR1 SNHLY, CDR2 FYNNEI. J gave up 5 bases and V 1 base, and 1 base lay outside the gene matches. The CDR3 is made up of 14 amino acids. The CDR3 loop is CASSEDRGDQPQHF. DNA for the CDR3: TGTGCCAGCAGTGAAGACAGGGGGGATCAGCCCCAGCATTTT.

This clonotype has more than one count but fewer than ten. The V and J genes are TRBV7-2 and TRBJ2-7; a possible D gene is TRBD2 (6 bases). This CDR3 has 14 amino acids. CDR1 is SGHTA, CDR2 FQGNSA, per germline. V was shortened by 5 bases and J by 1 base, with 12 bases between the two germline ends. The CDR3 nucleotides are TGTGCCAGCAGCGCCGCGAGCGGGTCCTACGAGCAGTACTTC. Translation: CASSAASGSYEQYF. Full variable domain (missing parts from reference TRBV7-2 and TRBJ2-7): GAGVSQSPSNKVTEKGKDVELRCDPISGHTALYWYRQSLGQGLEFLIYFQGNSAPDKSGLPSDRFSAERTGGSVSTLTIQRTQQEDSAVYLCASSAASGSYEQYFGPGTRLTVT.

There are many counts of this clonotype. The chain employs TRBV7-9 and TRBJ2-4, with 12 bases identical to TRBD1. CDR3 length: 15 amino acids. CDR1 SEHNR and CDR2 FQNEAQ come from the germline V gene (reference sequence). With 1 base clipped from V and 9 bases from J, the junction kept 4 bases outside the gene matches. The CDR3 protein is CASSLDGTGGVIQYF. Here the CDR3 DNA reads TGTGCCAGCAGCTTAGATGGGACAGGGGGCGTCATTCAGTACTTC.

For the CDR3, the DNA is TGTGCCAGCAGCTTTGAGCGGGGGGGCCTCAATGAGCAGTTCTTC. Residues: CASSFERGGLNEQFF. The chain has TRBV7-2 and TRBJ2-1; 10 nucleotides match TRBD2. This CDR3 has 15 residues. Germline V CDR1 and CDR2: SGHTA, FQGNSA. V lost 3 bases and J lost 6; bases outside the gene matches: 5.

Ten or more counts support this clonotype. V gene TRBV7-3 combines with J gene TRBJ2-6; D uncertain. The germline gives CDR1 SGHTA, CDR2 FQGTGA. Trimming took 7 bases from V and 10 from J, leaving 23 bases between them. The CDR3 sequence is 16 residues long. CDR3: CASTTHWAARFNVLTF. CDR3 sequence (DNA): TGTGCCAGCACCACCCACTGGGCAGCGAGGTTTAACGTCCTGACTTTC. The whole variable domain, filled in from reference TRBV7-3 and TRBJ2-6, reads GAGVSQTPSNKVTEKGKYVELRCDPISGHTALYWYRQSLGQGPEFLIYFQGTGAADDSGLPNDRFFAVRPEGSVSTLKIQRTERGDSAVYLCASTTHWAARFNVLTFGAGSRLTVL.

This clonotype was seen a few times. The rearrangement uses TRBV10-1 and TRBJ2-3, with a tentative D call TRBD1 (5 bases). The CDR3 is 14 residues long. Germline V gene sequence: CDR1 WNHNN, CDR2 SYGVQD (reference sequence). V was trimmed by 3 bases and J by 2 bases, leaving 9 bases between them. The CDR3 here is CASSDPGHTDTQYF. CDR3 nucleotides: TGCGCCAGCAGTGATCCAGGGCACACAGATACGCAGTATTTT.

V is TRBV6-6 and J is TRBJ2-1, with 7 bases fitting TRBD1. This CDR3 region has 15 residues. Germline values: CDR1 MNHNY, CDR2 SVGAGI (reference sequence). Losses at the gene ends were 6 bases for V and 2 bases for J; bases not matched to a gene: 7. The DNA for the CDR3 is TGTGCCAGCAGCCGCCGACAGGGTACCTACAATGAGCAGTTCTTC. As protein: CASSRRQGTYNEQFF.

This clonotype was observed many times. The chain uses TRBV4-3 and TRBJ2-1, with TRBD2 matching over 9 bases. This CDR3 contains 19 residues. Germline trimming cut 1 base from V and 7 bases from J; bases unmatched to any gene: 17. CDR1 is LGHNA, CDR2 YSLEER, per germline. The CDR3: CASSQVRLSGGPHRNEQFF. The CDR3 nucleotides are TGCGCCAGCAGCCAAGTTCGACTAAGCGGGGGGCCCCACCGAAATGAGCAGTTCTTC.

The rearrangement joins TRBV5-1 to TRBJ2-3, with 7 bases lining up with TRBD2. Germline V gives CDR1 SGHRS, CDR2 YFSETQ. V gave up 0 bases and J gave up 0 bases; unmatched junction bases: 10. The CDR3 is 18 residues long. Here the CDR3 DNA reads TGCGCCAGCAGCTTGGCCCCCCGGGGGGTAGCTAGCACAGATACGCAGTATTTT. Its translation is CASSLAPRGVASTDTQYF.

The chain carries TRBV12-3 or TRBV12-4 and TRBJ1-6, with D perhaps TRBD1 (6 bases). The CDR3 consists of 14 residues. Trimming removed 6 bases from V and 7 bases from J, with 13 bases in between. The DNA for the CDR3 is TGTGCCAGCAGGCCGACAGGAGCAAATTCACCCCTCCACTTT. Amino acids: CASRPTGANSPLHF.

This sequence joins TRBV19 and TRBJ1-4, with a weak D call TRBD1 (6 bases). The CDR3 consists of 14 residues. CDR1 is LNHDA and CDR2 is SQIVND in the germline V gene (reference sequence). Trimming removed 6 bases at V and 4 bases at J, with 12 bases between. CDR3 coding DNA: TGTGCCAGTAGCCCGGGGGCAGGTAATGAAAAACTGTTTTTT. Protein product: CASSPGAGNEKLFF.

The CDR3 coding sequence is TGCGCCAGCACGCTGAGTACAGGGGAAACTGAAGCTTTCTTT. Translated: CASTLSTGETEAFF. This chain links TRBV5-1 with TRBJ1-1; the match to TRBD1 covers 7 bases. There are 14 residues in the CDR3. The V segment lost 6 bases and the J segment 5 bases; nucleotides outside the gene matches: 10. Looked up from germline, CDR1 is SGHRS and CDR2 is YFSETQ.

In DNA, the CDR3 is TGTGCCAGCAGAATAGCGGAGTACGAGCAGTACGTC. Translated, it gives CASRIAEYEQYV. The V call is TRBV6-6, the J call TRBJ2-7; maybe TRBD2 (6 bases). From germline, CDR1 is MNHNY and CDR2 SVGAGI (reference sequence). This CDR3 comprises 12 residues. V was shortened by 6 bases and J by 4 bases, with 10 bases between the two germline ends.

The chain recombines TRBV5-1 with TRBJ2-5, with D unclear. CDR3 size: 12 residues. Germline values: CDR1 SGHRS, CDR2 YFSETQ. V gave up 0 bases and J gave up 5 bases, with 5 bases separating them. CDR3 protein: CASSLVMETQYF. DNA of the CDR3: TGCGCCAGCAGCTTGGTTATGGAGACCCAGTACTTC.

This clonotype was observed a handful of times. J is TRBJ2-5 and V is TRBV6-6; D remains ambiguous. The CDR3 length is 11 residues. Germline V gene data show CDR1 as MNHNY and CDR2 as SVGAGI (reference sequence). V was cut by 10 bases and J by 5 bases, with 11 bases left in between. The CDR3 bases are TGTGCCACTTCTCCCCAGGAGACCCAGTACTTC. This gives the protein CATSPQETQYF.

The genes are TRBV18 and TRBJ1-1; possible D gene TRBD1, 6 bases. V shed 5 bases and J shed 1 base, with 17 bases lying between them. There are 16 residues in the CDR3. Germline-derived CDR1 and CDR2 are KGHSH and LQKENI. The CDR3 coding sequence is TGTGCCAGCTCAACCGGACAGAGATCGGCGAACACTGAAGCTTTCTTT. It translates to CASSTGQRSANTEAFF.

The gene calls are TRBV12-3 or TRBV12-4 and TRBJ2-5, with D maybe TRBD2 (7 bases). The CDR3 is made up of 15 amino acids. Trimming removed 2 bases from V and 6 bases from J, with 16 bases in between. The DNA of the CDR3 is TGTGCCAGCAGTTTATCATTAGGGGGGGCGAAGACCCAGTACTTC. Amino acids: CASSLSLGGAKTQYF.

The V call is TRBV6-6, the J call TRBJ1-2; 8 bases agree with TRBD1. With 4 bases clipped from V and 8 bases from J, the junction kept 12 bases outside the gene matches. The CDR3 is 15 residues long. Germline assignment: CDR1 MNHNY and CDR2 SVGAGI (reference sequence). CDR3 loop: CASSSPADRGEGYTF. In nucleotides, the CDR3 is TGTGCCAGCAGTTCCCCGGCCGACAGGGGCGAGGGCTACACCTTC.

The V gene is TRBV7-2, the J gene TRBJ1-1; D gene unclear. The CDR3 runs to 13 residues. Germline loops: CDR1 SGHTA, CDR2 FQGNSA. V was shortened by 1 base and J by 11 bases, with 14 bases between the two germline ends. CDR3 residues: CASSLGEGRGAFF. As DNA, the CDR3 is TGTGCCAGCAGCTTAGGCGAGGGCAGAGGGGCTTTCTTT.